The next 21 T cell receptor beta chains were all read from a single sample in a study of long-term antiretroviral therapy in people with HIV. Researchers ran immunoSEQ v3.0 at survey level. Profiling relied on immunoSEQ multiplex PCR, and the TCRdb table lists in-frame clones only, not all of them. The sample records roughly 42,000 clones, about nine tenths being singletons. The sample was unsorted PBMCs, taken 1.2 years after starting antiretroviral therapy. Receptors were obtained from a woman aged 45-59 years with HIV.

The chain has TRBV12-5 and TRBJ2-1, with 11 bases matching TRBD2. Germline CDR1 and CDR2: LGHNT and FRNRAP. After removal of 4 bases from V and 5 bases from J, the junction contained 1 base not matched to a gene. This CDR3 region has 14 residues. The CDR3 DNA reads as TGTGCTAGTGGTTCTAGCGGGGGGAACAATGAGCAGTTCTTC. It is translated as CASGSSGGNNEQFF.

V gene TRBV6-1 combines with J gene TRBJ1-5, with TRBD1 matching 10 bases. V was pared by 6 bases and J by 6 bases, with 5 bases of the junction left unmatched. CDR1 and CDR2 from the germline V gene are MNHNS and SASEGT. The CDR3 totals 14 residues. CDR3 sequence reads: CASSRQGAGQPQHF. For the CDR3, the DNA is TGTGCCAGCAGCCGACAGGGGGCCGGTCAGCCCCAGCATTTT.

The gene calls are TRBV5-6 and TRBJ1-2; 10 nucleotides line up with TRBD1. V gave up 4 bases and J gave up 9 bases; unmatched junction bases: 6. Per germline, CDR1 SGHDT and CDR2 YYEEEE. The CDR3 runs to 13 residues. CDR3 sequence: CASSTRDRGRYTF. The CDR3 coding sequence is TGTGCCAGCAGCACCCGGGACAGGGGTCGCTACACCTTC.

CDR3 loop: CASSSATGVDYGYTF. For the CDR3, the DNA is TGTGCCAGCAGCTCCGCCACAGGTGTCGACTATGGCTACACCTTC. This chain links TRBV7-3 with TRBJ1-2; a weak D match, TRBD1 (5 bases). Trimming took 4 bases from V and 3 from J, leaving 15 bases between them. The germline gives CDR1 SGHTA, CDR2 FQGTGA. The length of the CDR3 is 15 residues.

V gene TRBV5-1 combines with J gene TRBJ1-3; D unresolved. CDR3 size: 14 residues. The germline V gene encodes CDR1 SGHRS and CDR2 YFSETQ. V was clipped by 0 bases and J by 2 bases, with 6 bases between them. CDR3 sequence (DNA): TGCGCCAGCAGCTTGGAGATCGCTGGAAACACCATATATTTT. Encoded protein: CASSLEIAGNTIYF. The variable domain in full, with the rest retrieved from reference TRBV5-1 and TRBJ1-3, is KAGVTQTPRYLIKTRGQQVTLSCSPISGHRSVSWYQQTPGQGLQFLFEYFSETQRNKGNFPGRFSGRQFSNSRSEMNVSTLELGDSALYLCASSLEIAGNTIYFGEGSWLTVV.

The chain combines TRBV30 with TRBJ2-3, with D possibly being TRBD2 (6 bases). The CDR3 covers 13 residues. V was cut by 4 bases and J by 1 base, with 9 bases left in between. The germline gives CDR1 GTSNPN, CDR2 SVGIG (reference sequence). The CDR3 DNA reads TGTGCCTGGAAGGAGCGGGGCACAGATACGCAGTATTTT. It yields the protein CAWKERGTDTQYF.

V and J are TRBV5-6 and TRBJ2-3; 8 bases agree with TRBD2. Germline V lookup: CDR1 SGHDT, CDR2 YYEEEE. The CDR3 is made up of 17 amino acids. V shed 0 bases and J 1 base; nucleotides not matched to a gene: 7. CDR3 protein: CASSLGLSGGRTDTQYF. The CDR3 nucleotides read TGTGCCAGCAGCTTGGGGCTAAGCGGGGGACGCACAGATACGCAGTATTTT.

This clone has a handful of counts. This chain uses TRBV11-1 with TRBJ2-2; 8 positions agree with TRBD2. Trimming removed 5 bases from V and 6 bases from J; junction bases left unmatched: 5. The CDR3 runs to 14 residues. Looked up from germline, CDR1 is SGHAT and CDR2 is FQDESV (reference sequence). CDR3 sequence (DNA): TGTGCCAGCAGCCCATTGCGGGGGGCCGGGGAGCTGTTTTTT. Amino acids: CASSPLRGAGELFF.

The chain recombines TRBV5-4 with TRBJ2-5, with D possibly matching TRBD2 (5 bases). CDR3 length equals 15 residues. Germline CDR1 SGHNT, CDR2 YYREEE (reference sequence). V was shortened by 0 bases and J by 1 base, with 10 bases between the two germline ends. The CDR3 DNA reads TGTGCCAGCAGCTTGGTGTCGCGGGTCCAAGAGACCCAGTACTTC. As protein: CASSLVSRVQETQYF.

The chain employs TRBV20-1 and TRBJ2-7; D is unresolved. This CDR3 has 11 amino acids. In germline, CDR1 is DFQATT, CDR2 SNEGSKA (reference sequence). The germline V and J ends were trimmed by 1 base and 7 bases, with 8 bases remaining between them. CDR3 sequence reads: CSARAPGEQYF. DNA of the CDR3: TGCAGTGCTAGAGCCCCCGGAGAGCAGTACTTC.

This chain connects TRBV7-3 to TRBJ1-5; weak D call: TRBD1 (5 bases). This CDR3 has 13 residues. Germline values: CDR1 SGHTA, CDR2 FQGTGA. Trimming removed 5 bases at V and 4 bases at J, with 9 bases between. The CDR3 reads CASSLWTNQPQHF. The CDR3 DNA follows: TGTGCCAGCAGCCTCTGGACAAATCAGCCCCAGCATTTT.

The chain recombines TRBV6-5 with TRBJ1-1; D unresolved. Looked up from germline, CDR1 is MNHEY and CDR2 is SVGAGI. CDR3 size: 14 residues. Trimming pared 0 bases from V and 8 bases from J, leaving 13 bases between. The CDR3 here is CASSYSWRVREAFF. In nucleotides, the CDR3 is TGTGCCAGCAGTTACTCATGGAGGGTGAGGGAAGCTTTCTTT.

This clone was counted only a few times. The chain recombines TRBV2 with TRBJ1-2, with TRBD1 as a possible D gene (5 bases). Germline V gene sequence: CDR1 SNHLY, CDR2 FYNNEI. This CDR3 is built from 12 residues. Trimming took 6 bases from V and 4 from J, leaving 9 bases between them. The CDR3 DNA follows: TGTGCCAGCAGGCAGGGAGGCTATGGCTACACCTTC. This translates into CASRQGGYGYTF.

The count of this clone is one. The genes are TRBV14 and TRBJ1-1; D is unclear. V was pared by 0 bases and J by 4 bases, with 6 bases between. From germline, CDR1 is SGHDN and CDR2 FVKESK. The CDR3 is 13 amino acids. The chain's CDR3 is CASSQDFPTEAFF. In DNA, the CDR3 is TGTGCCAGCAGCCAAGATTTTCCCACTGAAGCTTTCTTT.

The chain employs TRBV7-8 and TRBJ2-3, with 7 bases aligning to TRBD1. J gave up 2 bases and V 5 bases, and 13 bases lay outside the gene matches. Germline V gene lookup returns CDR1 SGHVS and CDR2 FQNEAQ. The CDR3 is 17 residues long. In nucleotides, the CDR3 is TGTGCCAGCAGCGTAGGCACCGGGACAGCCTACACAGATACGCAGTATTTT. Amino acids: CASSVGTGTAYTDTQYF.

This sequence joins TRBV18 and TRBJ1-2; 8 bases fit TRBD1. Germline V gene lookup returns CDR1 KGHSH and CDR2 LQKENI. J gave up 4 bases and V 4 bases, and 11 bases lay outside the gene matches. The CDR3 is 16 amino acids. The CDR3 region is CASSLGTGSLPYGYTF. The CDR3 DNA is TGTGCCAGCTCACTCGGGACAGGCAGCCTTCCCTATGGCTACACCTTC.

The rearrangement links TRBV6-1 to TRBJ1-5, with a tentative D call TRBD1 (5 bases). The germline V and J ends were trimmed by 1 base and 4 bases, with 8 bases remaining between them. The V gene's germline CDR1 is MNHNS and CDR2 SASEGT. This CDR3 has 14 residues. CDR3 sequence: CASSEVRGNQPQHF. In DNA, the CDR3 is TGTGCCAGCAGTGAAGTAAGGGGAAATCAGCCCCAGCATTTT.

The rearrangement uses TRBV6-1 and TRBJ2-3; unclear D gene. Trimming took 2 bases from V and 1 from J, leaving 13 bases between them. CDR1 and CDR2 (germline): MNHNS, SASEGT. The CDR3 is made up of 16 amino acids. CDR3 coding DNA: TGTGCCAGCAGTGAACCCGGTAGGGCCGGCACAGATACGCAGTATTTT. It is translated as CASSEPGRAGTDTQYF.

The genes are TRBV7-2 and TRBJ2-5; the D is unclear. V dropped 1 base and J dropped 3 bases, with 9 bases sitting between them. Germline loops: CDR1 SGHTA, CDR2 FQGNSA. The CDR3 totals 14 residues. CDR3 sequence (DNA): TGTGCCAGCAGCTTAGGGGCAGAGGAAGAGACCCAGTACTTC. Its protein is CASSLGAEEETQYF.

The V call is TRBV5-4, the J call TRBJ2-2; 9 nucleotides line up with TRBD1. V shed 4 bases and J 4 bases; nucleotides not matched to a gene: 8. Germline CDR1 is SGHNT and CDR2 is YYREEE (reference sequence). The length of the CDR3 is 16 residues. The CDR3: CASSPGTGLGTGELFF. The CDR3 nucleotides are TGTGCCAGCAGCCCCGGGACAGGGCTGGGCACCGGGGAGCTGTTTTTT.

The rearrangement joins TRBV7-9 to TRBJ2-3, with TRBD2 identical over 13 bases. Losses at the gene ends were 5 bases for V and 2 bases for J; bases not matched to a gene: 4. CDR3 length: 16 residues. Germline V gene data show CDR1 as SEHNR and CDR2 as FQNEAQ (reference sequence). The CDR3 protein is CASSPTSGGYTDTQYF. In nucleotides, the CDR3 is TGTGCCAGCAGCCCGACTAGCGGGGGGTACACAGATACGCAGTATTTT.